The rows below give T cell receptor beta chains drawn from one sample of a study of sequential checkpoint blockade in melanoma. Libraries were prepared by immunoSEQ multiplex PCR; TCRdb keeps only in-frame clonotypes and omits some of them. The sample carries about 24,000 clones, 82% recorded once. This material consisted of CD8+ T cells sorted from blood (inferred from file names), taken from a patient given nivolumab and ipilimumab in sequence. The receptors come from a human donor with melanoma. The CDR3 runs from the conserved cysteine through the conserved F or W.

>TRBV27|TRBJ2-2
CASSLMRQRLPGELFF
>TRBV4-1|TRBJ1-1
CASSQDARYTEAFF
>TRBV5-1|TRBJ2-1
CASGGTSGNNEQFF
>TRBV7-6|TRBJ1-2
CASSTGTDYGYTF
>TRBV19|TRBJ2-1
CASSMSWGLQFF
>TRBV19|TRBJ2-7
CASSPSRLAGGPHEQYF
>TRBV2|TRBJ2-2
CASSLTAANTGELFF
>TRBV2|TRBJ2-5
CASRETGTAKETQYF
>TRBV4-3|TRBJ1-2
CASSQDYGQVGYTF
>TRBV5-1|TRBJ2-1
CASRSGTGSYNEQFF
>TRBV5-1|TRBJ2-5
CASSPGTGGWETQYF
>TRBV19|TRBJ1-1
CASSKRTTGRGDTEAFF
>TRBV6-6|TRBJ1-2
CASSYTPGNGYTF
>TRBV28|TRBJ1-1
CASTFGSRQGRWAFF
>TRBV7-9|TRBJ2-3
CASSLGTSGTDTQYF
>TRBV7-2|TRBJ1-5
CASSRRGSGFNQPQHF
>TRBV14|TRBJ1-1
CASSLPGMNTEAFF
>TRBV2|TRBJ1-3
CASGAGGRNTIYF
>TRBV11-3|TRBJ2-1
CASSLDAQYNEQFF
>TRBV27|TRBJ2-1
CASSLGLAREYEQFF